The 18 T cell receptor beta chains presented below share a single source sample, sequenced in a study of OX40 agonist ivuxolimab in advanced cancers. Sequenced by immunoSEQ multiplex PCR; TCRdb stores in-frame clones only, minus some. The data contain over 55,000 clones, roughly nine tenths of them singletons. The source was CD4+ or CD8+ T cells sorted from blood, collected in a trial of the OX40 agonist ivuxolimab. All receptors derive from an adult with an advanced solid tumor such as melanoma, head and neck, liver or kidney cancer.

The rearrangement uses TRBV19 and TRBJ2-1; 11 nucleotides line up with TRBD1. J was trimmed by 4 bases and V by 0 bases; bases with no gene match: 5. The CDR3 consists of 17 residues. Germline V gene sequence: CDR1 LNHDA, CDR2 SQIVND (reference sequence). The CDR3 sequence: CASSIDGQGAVYNEQFF. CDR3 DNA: TGTGCCAGTAGTATAGATGGACAGGGGGCGGTTTACAATGAGCAGTTCTTC.

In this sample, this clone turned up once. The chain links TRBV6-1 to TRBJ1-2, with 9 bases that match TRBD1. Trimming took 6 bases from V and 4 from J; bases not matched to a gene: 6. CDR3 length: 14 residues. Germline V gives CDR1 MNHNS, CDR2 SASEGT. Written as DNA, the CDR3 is TGTGCCAGCAGCCGGACAGGGGACAGCTATGGCTACACCTTC. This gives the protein CASSRTGDSYGYTF.

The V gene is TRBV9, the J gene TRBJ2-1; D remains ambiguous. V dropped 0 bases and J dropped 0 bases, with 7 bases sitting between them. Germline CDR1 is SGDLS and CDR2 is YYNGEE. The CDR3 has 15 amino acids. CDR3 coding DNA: TGTGCCAGCAGCGTAGGCTCAAACTCCTACAATGAGCAGTTCTTC. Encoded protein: CASSVGSNSYNEQFF. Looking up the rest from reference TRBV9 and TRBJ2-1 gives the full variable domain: DSGVTQTPKHLITATGQRVTLRCSPRSGDLSVYWYQQSLDQGLQFLIQYYNGEERAKGNILERFSAQQFPDLHSELNLSSLELGDSALYFCASSVGSNSYNEQFFGPGTRLTVL.

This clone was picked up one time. In nucleotides, the CDR3 is TGTGCCAGCAGTTATTGGGCGGGGAGCACTGAAGCTTTCTTT. It translates to CASSYWAGSTEAFF. V usage is TRBV6-5 and J usage is TRBJ1-1; D remains ambiguous. Trimming shortened V by 3 bases and J by 4 bases, and 12 bases separated the two germline ends. The germline gives CDR1 MNHEY, CDR2 SVGAGI. The CDR3 totals 14 residues.

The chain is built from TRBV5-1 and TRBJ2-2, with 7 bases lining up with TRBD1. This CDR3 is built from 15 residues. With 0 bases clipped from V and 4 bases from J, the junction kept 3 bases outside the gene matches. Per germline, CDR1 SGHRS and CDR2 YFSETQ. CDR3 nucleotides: TGCGCCAGCAGCTTGGCGGACAGGCCCACCGGGGAGCTGTTTTTT. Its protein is CASSLADRPTGELFF. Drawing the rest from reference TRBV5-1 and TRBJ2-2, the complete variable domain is KAGVTQTPRYLIKTRGQQVTLSCSPISGHRSVSWYQQTPGQGLQFLFEYFSETQRNKGNFPGRFSGRQFSNSRSEMNVSTLELGDSALYLCASSLADRPTGELFFGEGSRLTVL.

As DNA, the CDR3 is TGTGCCAGCAGCTCCGGGACAGGGGCGACCAATGAGCAGTTCTTC. Protein sequence: CASSSGTGATNEQFF. The genes are TRBV5-8 and TRBJ2-1; 10 bases are a match to TRBD1. The CDR3 totals 15 residues. After removal of 3 bases from V and 6 bases from J, the junction contained 6 bases not matched to a gene. Per the germline V gene, CDR1 is SGHTS and CDR2 is YDEGEE.

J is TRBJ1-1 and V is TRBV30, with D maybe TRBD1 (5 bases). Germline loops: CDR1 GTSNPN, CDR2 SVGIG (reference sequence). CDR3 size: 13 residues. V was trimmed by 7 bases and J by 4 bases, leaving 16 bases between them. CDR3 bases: TGTGCCTCCTCCCGCGGGGGGGGCACTGAAGCTTTCTTT. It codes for CASSRGGGTEAFF.

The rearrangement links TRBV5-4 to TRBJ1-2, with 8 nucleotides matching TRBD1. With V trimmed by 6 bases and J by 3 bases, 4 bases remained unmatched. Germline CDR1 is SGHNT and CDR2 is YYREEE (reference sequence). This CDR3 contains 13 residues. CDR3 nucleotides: TGTGCCAGCACGCGGACAGGGCACTATGGCTACACCTTC. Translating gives CASTRTGHYGYTF. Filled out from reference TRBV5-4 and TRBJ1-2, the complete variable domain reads ETGVTQSPTHLIKTRGQQVTLRCSSQSGHNTVSWYQQALGQGPQFIFQYYREEENGRGNFPPRFSGLQFPNYSSELNVNALELDDSALYLCASTRTGHYGYTFGSGTRLTVV.

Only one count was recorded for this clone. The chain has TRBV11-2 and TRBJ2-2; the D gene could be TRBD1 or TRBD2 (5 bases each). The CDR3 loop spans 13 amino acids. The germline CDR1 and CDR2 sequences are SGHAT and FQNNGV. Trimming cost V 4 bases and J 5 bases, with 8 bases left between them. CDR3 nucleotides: TGTGCCAGCAGCTCGGGACGGACCGGGGAGCTGTTTTTT. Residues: CASSSGRTGELFF.

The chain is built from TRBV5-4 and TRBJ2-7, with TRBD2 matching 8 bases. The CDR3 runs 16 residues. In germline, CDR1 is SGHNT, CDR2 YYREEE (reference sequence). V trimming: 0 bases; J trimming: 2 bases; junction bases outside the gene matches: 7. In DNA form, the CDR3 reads TGTGCCAGCAGCTTGGGAGGCGGGGGGCCTACCTACGAGCAGTACTTC. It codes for CASSLGGGGPTYEQYF.

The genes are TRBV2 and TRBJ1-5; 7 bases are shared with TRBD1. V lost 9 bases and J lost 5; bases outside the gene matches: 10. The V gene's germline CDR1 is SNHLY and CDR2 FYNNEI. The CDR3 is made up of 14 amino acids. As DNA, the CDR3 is TGTGCCAGTGGGACCCGACAGGGCTATCAGCCCCAGCATTTT. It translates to CASGTRQGYQPQHF.

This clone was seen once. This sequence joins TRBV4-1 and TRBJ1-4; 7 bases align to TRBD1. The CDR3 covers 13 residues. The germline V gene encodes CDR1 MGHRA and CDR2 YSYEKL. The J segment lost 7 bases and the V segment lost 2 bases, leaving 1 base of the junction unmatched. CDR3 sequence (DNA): TGCGCCAGCAGCCAAACAGGGGTTGAAAAACTGTTTTTT. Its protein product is CASSQTGVEKLFF.

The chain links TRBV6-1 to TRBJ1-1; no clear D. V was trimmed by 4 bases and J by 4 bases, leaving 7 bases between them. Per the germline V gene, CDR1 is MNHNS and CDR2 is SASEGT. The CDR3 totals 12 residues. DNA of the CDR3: TGTGCCAGCAGTGTGGGTGTCACTGAAGCTTTCTTT. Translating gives CASSVGVTEAFF.

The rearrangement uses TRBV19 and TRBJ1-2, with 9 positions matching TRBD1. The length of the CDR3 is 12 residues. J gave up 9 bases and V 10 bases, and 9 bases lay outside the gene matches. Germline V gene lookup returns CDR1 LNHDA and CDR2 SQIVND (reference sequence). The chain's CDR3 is CAIYRGRGSYTF. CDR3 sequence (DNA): TGTGCCATATACAGGGGGCGCGGTAGCTACACCTTC. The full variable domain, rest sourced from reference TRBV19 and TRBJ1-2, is DGGITQSPKYLFRKEGQNVTLSCEQNLNHDAMYWYRQDPGQGLRLIYYSQIVNDFQKGDIAEGYSVSREKKESFPLTVTSAQKNPTAFYLCAIYRGRGSYTFGSGTRLTVV.

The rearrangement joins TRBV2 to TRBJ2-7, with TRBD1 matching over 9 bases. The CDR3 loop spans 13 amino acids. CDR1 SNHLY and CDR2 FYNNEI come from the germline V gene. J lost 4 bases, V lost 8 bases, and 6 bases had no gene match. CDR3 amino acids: CASGRTGAYEQYF. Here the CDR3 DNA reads TGTGCCAGCGGAAGGACAGGGGCATACGAGCAGTACTTC.

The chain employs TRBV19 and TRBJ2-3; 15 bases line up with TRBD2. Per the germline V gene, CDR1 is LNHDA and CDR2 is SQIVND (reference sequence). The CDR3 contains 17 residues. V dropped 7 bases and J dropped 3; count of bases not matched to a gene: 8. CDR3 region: CASNPGLAGGRTDTQYF. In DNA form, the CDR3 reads TGTGCCAGTAACCCGGGACTAGCGGGGGGAAGAACAGATACGCAGTATTTT. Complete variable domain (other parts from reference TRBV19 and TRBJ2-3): DGGITQSPKYLFRKEGQNVTLSCEQNLNHDAMYWYRQDPGQGLRLIYYSQIVNDFQKGDIAEGYSVSREKKESFPLTVTSAQKNPTAFYLCASNPGLAGGRTDTQYFGPGTRLTVL.

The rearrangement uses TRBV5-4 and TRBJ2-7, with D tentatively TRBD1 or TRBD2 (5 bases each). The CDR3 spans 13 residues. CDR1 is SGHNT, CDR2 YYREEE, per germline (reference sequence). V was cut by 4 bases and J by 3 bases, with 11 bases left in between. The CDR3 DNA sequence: TGTGCCAGCAGCCGGGACGGATTCTACGAGCAGTACTTC. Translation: CASSRDGFYEQYF.

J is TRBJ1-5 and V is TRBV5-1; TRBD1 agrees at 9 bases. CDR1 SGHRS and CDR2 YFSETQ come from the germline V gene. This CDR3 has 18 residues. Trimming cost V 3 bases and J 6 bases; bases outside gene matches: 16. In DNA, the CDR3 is TGCGCCAGCAGCTCCACTTGGAGACGGACAGGGGTAGGTCAGCCCCAGCATTTT. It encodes CASSSTWRRTGVGQPQHF.